The entry that follows covers one T cell receptor beta chain sequence. Its antigen is currently unknown. The data originate from a study of T cell responses to AZD1222 COVID-19 vaccine. Study results and limitations: Across the whole spike, CD4 TCRs peaked at regions 160-218 and 743-854. Two AZD1222 doses significantly raised spike-specific TCR breadth and depth over controls.

This CDR3 spans 11 amino acids. V was pared by 5 bases and J by 6 bases, with 6 bases between. Germline V gene sequence: CDR1 SGHAT, CDR2 FQNNGV. Using immunoSEQ multiplex PCR, the repertoire was profiled, and TCRdb retains in-frame clones only, with some absent. The sample gives 120,000 to 150,000 clones, approximately 90% of which show up once; 2.5% to 3.5% is in the top ten. Pooling covered second doses at about 4 or about 12 weeks. This sequence originates from an adult who received the AZD1222 COVID-19 vaccine. This chain connects TRBV11-2 to TRBJ2-3, with D uncertain. The sample in question was peripheral blood, obtained 28 days after the second AZD1222 dose. CDR3 DNA sequence: TGTGCCAGCAGCCTTGCGGATACGCAGTATTTT. Amino acid sequence: CASSLADTQYF.